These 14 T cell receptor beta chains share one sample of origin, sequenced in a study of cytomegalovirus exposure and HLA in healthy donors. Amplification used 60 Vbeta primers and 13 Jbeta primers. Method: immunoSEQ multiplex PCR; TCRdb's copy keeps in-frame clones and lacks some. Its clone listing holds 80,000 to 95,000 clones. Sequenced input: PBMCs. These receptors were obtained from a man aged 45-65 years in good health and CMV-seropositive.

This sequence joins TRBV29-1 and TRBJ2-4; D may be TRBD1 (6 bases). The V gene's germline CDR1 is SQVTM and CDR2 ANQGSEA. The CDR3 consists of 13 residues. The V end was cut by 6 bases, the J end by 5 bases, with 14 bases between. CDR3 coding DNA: TGCAGCGTCGAACAGGGTGGGGAAAACATTCAGTACTTC. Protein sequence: CSVEQGGENIQYF.

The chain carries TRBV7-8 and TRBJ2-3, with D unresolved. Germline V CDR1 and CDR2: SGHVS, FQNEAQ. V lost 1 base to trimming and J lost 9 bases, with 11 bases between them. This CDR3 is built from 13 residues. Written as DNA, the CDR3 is TGTGCCAGCAGCTTAGGTAGCAGCGACACGCAGTATTTT. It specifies CASSLGSSDTQYF.

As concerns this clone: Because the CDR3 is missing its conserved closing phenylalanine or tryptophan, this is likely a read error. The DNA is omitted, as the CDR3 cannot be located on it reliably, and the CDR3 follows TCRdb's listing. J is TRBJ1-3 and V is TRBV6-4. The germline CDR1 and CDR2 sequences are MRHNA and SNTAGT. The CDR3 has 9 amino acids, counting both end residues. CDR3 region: CASRRRSTR.

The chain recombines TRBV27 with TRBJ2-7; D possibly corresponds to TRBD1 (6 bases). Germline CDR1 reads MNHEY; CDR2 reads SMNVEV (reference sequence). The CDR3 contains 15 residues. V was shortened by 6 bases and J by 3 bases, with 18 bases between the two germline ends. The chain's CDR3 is CASSAQGHGLYEQYF. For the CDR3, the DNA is TGTGCCAGCAGCGCACAGGGCCATGGCCTCTACGAGCAGTACTTC.

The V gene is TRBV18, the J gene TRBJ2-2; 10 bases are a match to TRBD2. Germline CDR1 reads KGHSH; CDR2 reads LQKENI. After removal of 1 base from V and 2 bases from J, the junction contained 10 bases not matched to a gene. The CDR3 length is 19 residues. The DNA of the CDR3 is TGTGCCAGCTCACCACGCGGGGCTAGCGGGAGAGGAAACACCGGGGAGCTGTTTTTT. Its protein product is CASSPRGASGRGNTGELFF.

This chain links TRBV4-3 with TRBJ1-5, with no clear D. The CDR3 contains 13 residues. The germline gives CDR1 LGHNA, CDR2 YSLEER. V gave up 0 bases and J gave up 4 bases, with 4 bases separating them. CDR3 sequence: CASSQDANQPQHF. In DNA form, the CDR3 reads TGCGCCAGCAGCCAAGACGCGAATCAGCCCCAGCATTTT.

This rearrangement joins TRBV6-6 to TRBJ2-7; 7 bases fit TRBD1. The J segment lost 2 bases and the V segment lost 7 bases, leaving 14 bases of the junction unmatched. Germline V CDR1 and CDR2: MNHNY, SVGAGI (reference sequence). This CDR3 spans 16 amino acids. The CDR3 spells CASTKKGPGQTYEQYV. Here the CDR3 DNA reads TGTGCCAGCACCAAAAAGGGGCCGGGACAGACCTACGAGCAGTACGTC.

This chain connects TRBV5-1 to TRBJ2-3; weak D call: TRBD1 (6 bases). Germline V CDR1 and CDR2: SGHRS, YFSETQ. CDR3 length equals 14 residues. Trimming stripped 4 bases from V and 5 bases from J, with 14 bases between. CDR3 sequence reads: CASSPAQGKDTQYF. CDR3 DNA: TGCGCCAGCAGCCCTGCTCAGGGGAAAGATACGCAGTATTTT.

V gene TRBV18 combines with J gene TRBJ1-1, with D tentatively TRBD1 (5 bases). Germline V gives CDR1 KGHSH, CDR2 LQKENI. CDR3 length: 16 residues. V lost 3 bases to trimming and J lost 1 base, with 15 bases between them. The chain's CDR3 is CASSPQAGEANTEAFF. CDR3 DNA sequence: TGTGCCAGCTCACCCCAAGCGGGGGAGGCGAACACTGAAGCTTTCTTT.

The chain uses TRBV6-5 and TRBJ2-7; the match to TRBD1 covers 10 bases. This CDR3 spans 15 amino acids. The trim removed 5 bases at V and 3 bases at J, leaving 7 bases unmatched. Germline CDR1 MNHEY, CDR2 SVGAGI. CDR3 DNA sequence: TGTGCCAGCAGTGCCGGGACAGGGGTAAGCTACGAGCAGTACTTC. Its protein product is CASSAGTGVSYEQYF.

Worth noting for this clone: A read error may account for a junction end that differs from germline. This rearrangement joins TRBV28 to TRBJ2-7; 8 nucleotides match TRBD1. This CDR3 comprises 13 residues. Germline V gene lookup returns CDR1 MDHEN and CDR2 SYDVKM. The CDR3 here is CAGSSGYRGEQYF. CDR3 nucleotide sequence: TGTGCCGGCAGCTCCGGCTACAGGGGGGAGCAGTACTTC.

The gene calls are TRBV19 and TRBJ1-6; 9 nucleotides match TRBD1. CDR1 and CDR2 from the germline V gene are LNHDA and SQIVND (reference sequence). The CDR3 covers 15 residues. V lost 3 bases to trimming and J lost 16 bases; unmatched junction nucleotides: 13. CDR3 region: CASSMSGQGTFVLHF. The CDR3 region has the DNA TGTGCCAGTAGTATGTCGGGACAGGGTACCTTTGTTCTCCACTTT.

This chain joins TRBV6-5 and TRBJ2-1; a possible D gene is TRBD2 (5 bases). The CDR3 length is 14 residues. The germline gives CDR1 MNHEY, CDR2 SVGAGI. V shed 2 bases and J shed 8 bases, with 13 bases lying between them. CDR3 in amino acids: CASSYGWKRDEQFF. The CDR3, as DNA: TGTGCCAGCAGTTACGGCTGGAAGAGGGATGAGCAGTTCTTC.

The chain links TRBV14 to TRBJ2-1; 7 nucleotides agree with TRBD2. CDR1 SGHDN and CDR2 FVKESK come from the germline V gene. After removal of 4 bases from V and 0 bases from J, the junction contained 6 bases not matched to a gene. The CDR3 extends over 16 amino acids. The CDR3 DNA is TGTGCCAGCAGCCTCTCGGGACTACCCTCCTACAATGAGCAGTTCTTC. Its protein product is CASSLSGLPSYNEQFF.